The clone carrying this TCR beta chain was counted a few times. These data belong to a study of blood T cell repertoires in COVID-19. Study as a whole: Both acute and convalescent COVID-19 samples were obtained from the United States, Italy and Spain. Sources were T cells, B-cell-depleted T cells, or PBMCs; the material itself was cDNA or gDNA.

Sequencing was performed with immunoSEQ multiplex PCR; in TCRdb, only in-frame clones are kept and a portion is missing. The sample shows under 75,000 clones, about 76% of them seen only once. Sequencing was carried out using peripheral blood. The TCR sequence derives from a woman aged 80 or older with acute or convalescent COVID-19.

CDR3 amino acids: CASSRVGGRGNEQFF. The CDR3 DNA follows: TGCGCCAGCAGCCGCGTCGGGGGGAGAGGCAATGAGCAGTTCTTC. V is TRBV4-3 and J is TRBJ2-1, with 7 bases that match TRBD2. Germline V CDR1 and CDR2: LGHNA, YSLEER. The CDR3 is 15 residues long. V trimming: 4 bases; J trimming: 6 bases; junction bases outside the gene matches: 9.